This paragraph reports one T cell receptor (beta chain). The sample holds other DNA sequences that translate to the same CDR3. This record belongs to a study of shared clonotypes between healthy human individuals. Background on the study: Per donor, CD8 memory used one plate, CD8 naive used two, CD4 memory used three and CD4 naive used three.

Per germline, CDR1 SGHRS and CDR2 YFSETQ. The CDR3 has 13 residues. The ends lost 2 bases at V and 4 bases at J; junction bases unmatched: 2. Measured with immunoSEQ multiplex PCR; TCRdb has only the in-frame clones, and not every one. In the table there are some 1,900,000 clones, about 95% of which are singletons. The naive CD8 population came from CD45RO-negative cells selected for CCR7, without terminally differentiated effector memory CD45RA+ cells. The genes are TRBV5-1 and TRBJ2-7; 8 bases line up with TRBD1. This TCR was sampled from a man aged 18-30 years in good health. The source material was naive CD8+ T cells sorted from blood. The CDR3 spells CASSFRQGYEQYF. Written as DNA, the CDR3 is TGCGCCAGCAGCTTCCGACAGGGGTACGAGCAGTACTTC.